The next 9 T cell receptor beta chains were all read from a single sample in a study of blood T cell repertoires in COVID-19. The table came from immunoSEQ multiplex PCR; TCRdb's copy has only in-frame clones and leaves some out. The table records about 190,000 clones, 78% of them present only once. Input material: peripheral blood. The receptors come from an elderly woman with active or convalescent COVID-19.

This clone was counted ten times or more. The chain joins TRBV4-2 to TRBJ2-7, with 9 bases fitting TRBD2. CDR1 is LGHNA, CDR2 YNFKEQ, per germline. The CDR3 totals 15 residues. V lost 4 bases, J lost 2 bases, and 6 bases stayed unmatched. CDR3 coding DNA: TGTGCCAGCAGCCCAGCGATAGCGGGGGCCTACGAGCAGTACTTC. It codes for CASSPAIAGAYEQYF.

DNA of the CDR3: TGTGCCAGCAGCAGAGGACTAGCGGATTCCTACGAGCAGTACTTC. Its translation is CASSRGLADSYEQYF. The chain combines TRBV7-9 with TRBJ2-7; 10 bases map to TRBD2. There are 15 residues in the CDR3. V lost 5 bases to trimming and J lost 1 base; unmatched junction nucleotides: 5. Germline CDR1 reads SEHNR; CDR2 reads FQNEAQ (reference sequence).

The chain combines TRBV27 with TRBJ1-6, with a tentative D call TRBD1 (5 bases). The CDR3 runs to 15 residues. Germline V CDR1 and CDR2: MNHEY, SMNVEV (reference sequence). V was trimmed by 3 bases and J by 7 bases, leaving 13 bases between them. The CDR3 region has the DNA TGTGCCAGCAGTTTCCTTGACAGACCGAATTCACCCCTCCACTTT. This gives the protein CASSFLDRPNSPLHF.

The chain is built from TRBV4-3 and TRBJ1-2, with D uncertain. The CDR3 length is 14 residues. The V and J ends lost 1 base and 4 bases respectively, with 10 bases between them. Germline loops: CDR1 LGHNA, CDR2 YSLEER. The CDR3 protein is CASSQGLEPYGYTF. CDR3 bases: TGCGCCAGCAGCCAAGGGCTAGAGCCCTATGGCTACACCTTC.

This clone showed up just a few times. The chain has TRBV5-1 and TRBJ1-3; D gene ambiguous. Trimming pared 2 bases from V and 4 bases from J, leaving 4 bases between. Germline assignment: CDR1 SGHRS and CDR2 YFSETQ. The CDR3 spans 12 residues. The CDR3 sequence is CASSLEGNTIYF. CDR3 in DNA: TGCGCCAGCAGCTTAGAGGGAAACACCATATATTTT.

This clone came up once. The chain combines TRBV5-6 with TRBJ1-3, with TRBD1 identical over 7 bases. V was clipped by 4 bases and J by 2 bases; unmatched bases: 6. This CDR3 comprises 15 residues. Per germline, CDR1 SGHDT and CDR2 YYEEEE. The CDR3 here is CASSADRVTGNTIYF. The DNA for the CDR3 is TGTGCCAGCAGCGCTGACAGGGTTACTGGAAACACCATATATTTT.

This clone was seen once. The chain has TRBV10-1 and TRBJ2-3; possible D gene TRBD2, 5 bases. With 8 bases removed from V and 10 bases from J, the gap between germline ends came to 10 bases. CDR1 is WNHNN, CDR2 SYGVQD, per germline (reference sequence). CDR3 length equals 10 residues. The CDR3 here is CASPSGSQYF. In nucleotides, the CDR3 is TGCGCCAGCCCCAGCGGTTCGCAGTATTTT.

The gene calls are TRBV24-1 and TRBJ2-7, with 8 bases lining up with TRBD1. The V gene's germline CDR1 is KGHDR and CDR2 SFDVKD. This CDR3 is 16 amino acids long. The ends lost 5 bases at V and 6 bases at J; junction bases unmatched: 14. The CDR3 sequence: CATSVPQRTGPREQYF. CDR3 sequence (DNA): TGTGCCACCAGTGTCCCGCAGAGGACAGGGCCTCGCGAGCAGTACTTC.

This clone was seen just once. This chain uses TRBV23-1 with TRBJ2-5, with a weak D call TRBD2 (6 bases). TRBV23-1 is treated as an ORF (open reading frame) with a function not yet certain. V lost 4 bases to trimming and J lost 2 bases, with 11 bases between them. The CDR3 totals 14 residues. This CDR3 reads CASSRGDDQETQYF. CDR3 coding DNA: TGCGCCAGCAGTCGGGGGGACGATCAAGAGACCCAGTACTTC.